This T cell receptor (beta chain) appears in the sequencing data of a study of blood T cell repertoires in COVID-19. Study background: Researchers got acute and convalescent COVID-19 samples from the United States, Italy and Spain. Nucleic acid was either cDNA or gDNA, and it came from T cells, B-cell-depleted T cells, or PBMCs.

Per the authors' pipeline: Reference gene primer amplification gave estimated nucleated cell counts. Assay used: immunoSEQ multiplex PCR; TCRdb lists only in-frame clones, some missing. V, J and clone size are taken as reported in that table, and D and trimming were inferred from the DNA itself. The repertoire holds 180,000 or so clones, with approximately 84% as singletons. The V gene lost 0 bases and the J gene lost 4 bases, with 13 bases spanning the gap. The CDR3 runs 16 residues. CDR1 SGHDN and CDR2 FVKESK come from the germline V gene. This sequence originates from a man in his forties who had recovered from COVID-19. The V call is TRBV14, the J call TRBJ2-1; a weak D match, TRBD2 (6 bases). The specimen was peripheral blood. The CDR3 region is CASSQDPAGGYNEQFF. The CDR3 DNA sequence: TGTGCCAGCAGCCAAGATCCAGCGGGTGGATACAATGAGCAGTTCTTC.